This TCR beta chain was sequenced in a study of T cells in Graves' hyperthyroidism and ophthalmopathy. Study conclusions and caveats: Most thyroid clonotypes that were expanded above 0.001 also turned up in blood.

Those patients with uncontrolled infection, other autoimmune disease, pregnancy or lactation were excluded. Germline assignment: CDR1 SGHVS and CDR2 FQNEAQ. V was cut by 5 bases and J by 0 bases, with 11 bases left in between. The CDR3 has 16 residues. Authors of the study amplified TCR beta CDR3 regions from RNA transcripts. In the first-round RT-PCR of the TCR CDR3, the HTBI primer set was used. TCRdb reprocessed the multiplex PCR reads with MiXCR, giving one entry per CDR3 protein. The table has around 560,000 distinct CDR3 sequences, over 15% seen once. A word on this clonotype: The antigen remains unidentified.

The rearrangement joins TRBV7-8 to TRBJ1-6; D is ambiguous. The TCR sequence derives from a woman in her late teens or twenties with Graves' hyperthyroidism. What was sequenced was blood. CDR3 nucleotides: TGTGCCAGCAGCCCAGAGAGGGTCTCCTATAATTCACCCCTCCACTTT. Protein sequence: CASSPERVSYNSPLHF.